A selection of T cell receptor beta chains follows, all from one sample in a study of memory CD8 T cells in hepatitis C reinfection. TCRdb's copy holds only in-frame clones and misses some; the assay was immunoSEQ multiplex PCR. The sample has around 47,000 clones, roughly 90% seen once. Input material: naive CD8+ T cells sorted from blood. Every receptor here comes from a man between 18 and 29 years old with hepatitis C virus infection. CDR3s include the opening cysteine and the closing phenylalanine or tryptophan. The order of the fields is D gene, clone size, J gene, V gene, CDR3 protein, CDR3 DNA. The D gene is left open where the match is weak. Clone size is not always given. Where it is, it says once, few, many or a class for expanded clones.

>TRBD1|once|TRBJ2-7|TRBV11-2
CASSLYGQGSGKNHEQYF
TGTGCCAGCAGCCTCTACGGACAGGGTTCCGGAAAGAACCACGAGCAGTACTTC
>-|-|TRBJ2-2|TRBV7-9
CASSLVRRPGELFF
TGTGCCAGCAGCTTAGTGCGGCGGCCCGGGGAGCTGTTTTTT
>-|-|TRBJ1-2|TRBV19
CASSTRGRRYGYTF
TGTGCCAGTAGTACCCGGGGGAGGAGATATGGCTACACCTTC
>-|-|TRBJ2-1|TRBV9
CASSVTPDSADSYNEQFF
TGTGCCAGCAGCGTAACCCCGGACAGCGCCGATTCCTACAATGAGCAGTTCTTC
>-|-|TRBJ1-1|TRBV2
CASSDMPGHPNTEAFF
TGTGCCAGCAGTGATATGCCGGGACACCCGAACACTGAAGCTTTCTTT
>-|-|TRBJ2-7|TRBV5-1
CASSLEGDYEQYF
TGCGCCAGCAGCTTGGAAGGGGACTACGAGCAGTACTTC
>TRBD2|-|TRBJ2-7|TRBV10-1
CASSESGASGMYEQYF
TGCGCCAGCAGTGAGTCGGGGGCTAGCGGGATGTACGAGCAGTACTTC
>TRBD1|-|TRBJ2-3|TRBV18
CASSPWTGDWDTQYF
TGTGCCAGCTCCCCCTGGACAGGGGACTGGGATACGCAGTATTTT
>-|-|TRBJ2-1|TRBV7-9
CASSLVENPHNEQFF
TGTGCCAGCAGCTTAGTAGAGAACCCACACAATGAGCAGTTCTTC
>TRBD2|-|TRBJ2-5|TRBV7-8
CASSLAGGHQETQYF
TGTGCCAGCAGTTTAGCGGGGGGGCACCAAGAGACCCAGTACTTC
>-|-|TRBJ2-3|TRBV6-6
CASSYSSGVTDTQYF
TGTGCCAGCAGTTACTCGTCGGGGGTCACAGATACGCAGTATTTT
>TRBD1|once|TRBJ2-5|TRBV7-3
CASSPGTGRETQYF
TGTGCCAGCAGCCCCGGGACAGGGCGGGAGACCCAGTACTTC
>-|-|TRBJ2-7|TRBV19
CASRPGHRNYEQYF
TGTGCCAGTAGACCGGGACATCGGAACTACGAGCAGTACTTC
>TRBD1|-|TRBJ1-5|TRBV19
CASSPHRDRVWSNQPQHF
TGTGCCAGTAGTCCGCACCGGGACAGGGTTTGGAGCAATCAGCCCCAGCATTTT
>TRBD2|-|TRBJ2-3|TRBV27
CASSLGLAGYSTDTQYF
TGTGCCAGCAGTTTAGGGCTAGCGGGATATTCCACAGATACGCAGTATTTT
>-|once|TRBJ1-1|TRBV6-1
CASSPGLYLNTEAFF
TGTGCCAGCAGTCCCGGACTGTACCTGAACACTGAAGCTTTCTTT
>TRBD1|-|TRBJ1-2|TRBV29-1
CSVAGTGLYLNYGYTF
TGCAGCGTAGCCGGGACAGGGTTGTATCTAAACTATGGCTACACCTTC
>-|-|TRBJ2-7|TRBV7-9
CASSSLLVYEQYF
TGTGCCAGCAGCTCTTTACTAGTCTACGAGCAGTACTTC
>TRBD2|-|TRBJ2-5|TRBV27
CASSEGVAGGRETQYF
TGTGCCAGCAGCGAAGGGGTAGCGGGCGGGAGGGAGACCCAGTACTTC
>TRBD2|-|TRBJ2-5|TRBV18
CASSPELAGVETQYF
TGTGCCAGCTCACCAGAGCTAGCGGGAGTAGAGACCCAGTACTTC
>-|-|TRBJ1-1|TRBV2
CASSEVRGLDTEAFF
TGTGCCAGCAGTGAAGTTAGGGGCTTAGACACTGAAGCTTTCTTT
>-|-|TRBJ2-1|TRBV29-1
CSGRDLLGNEQFF
TGCAGCGGGCGGGACCTTTTGGGGAATGAGCAGTTCTTC
>-|-|TRBJ2-1|TRBV29-1
CSVRGDLSDEQFF
TGCAGCGTCCGGGGTGACCTCAGCGATGAGCAGTTCTTC
>-|once|TRBJ1-4|TRBV5-4
CASSLHGDEKLFF
TGTGCCAGCAGCTTGCACGGAGATGAAAAACTGTTTTTT
>-|-|TRBJ1-1|TRBV19
CASYEGTTEAFF
TGTGCCAGTTATGAGGGAACCACTGAAGCTTTCTTT
>-|-|TRBJ2-7|TRBV7-8
CASSLAGRAYEQYF
TGTGCCAGCAGCTTAGCGGGGCGAGCCTACGAGCAGTACTTC
>TRBD1|-|TRBJ1-2|TRBV28
CASTPPGQGFYGYTF
TGTGCCAGCACCCCACCGGGACAGGGGTTCTATGGCTACACCTTC